This record looks at one T cell receptor beta chain sequence and its context. No antigen is known for it. Trimming left V 6 bases short and J 6 bases short, with 14 bases between. The CDR3 sequence is 14 residues long. CDR1 is SNHLY, CDR2 FYNNEI, per germline. The sample is drawn from a study of T cells after yellow fever vaccination. Study-wide findings and caveats: Overlap between CD4 and CD8 compartments was detected for a small share of clonotypes. Weaker overall was a secondary response that nonetheless peaked faster, on day 5 versus 15. Primary-vaccination clones mostly resurfaced post-booster (roughly 97% CD4, about 87% CD8).

TCRdb recomputed calls from the 5' RACE reads with MiXCR, one row per CDR3 protein. In the table there are around 340,000 distinct CDR3 sequences, around 13% of which are singletons. The clonotype comes from a man between 18 and 35 years old who received the YFV17D yellow fever vaccine. The material was CD4+ T cells sorted from PBMCs, obtained 15 days after the yellow fever booster vaccination. J is TRBJ2-2 and V is TRBV2, with D maybe TRBD2 (6 bases). The CDR3 nucleotides are TGTGCCAGCAGCGCCCGCGGGGAAGCCGGGGAGCTGTTTTTT. Residues: CASSARGEAGELFF.